The next 7 T cell receptor beta chains were all read from a single sample in a study of beta chain features in type 1 diabetes. General study results and limits: The study found moderately but significantly shorter TCRB CDR3s in all four CD4+ subsets of Type 1 diabetes patients.

Their specific antigens are unknown. Every bit of the isolated RNA underwent reverse transcription, so sequencing read expressed TCRB transcripts. Sequencing was performed with immunoSEQ multiplex PCR; in TCRdb, only in-frame clones are kept and a portion is missing. The sample holds roughly 150,000 clones; about 9% are singletons and the top ten take more than 0.45%. The sample taken for sequencing was central memory CD4+ T cells from blood. The receptors shown here come from a young woman with type 1 diabetes.

This chain links TRBV29-1 with TRBJ2-7; 8 positions match TRBD2. Unmatched junction bases numbered 9, after V lost 7 bases and J lost 1 base. Per germline, CDR1 SQVTM and CDR2 ANQGSEA. This CDR3 comprises 14 residues. This CDR3 is CSAKREMASYEQYF. The CDR3 region has the DNA TGCAGCGCTAAGCGGGAGATGGCTTCCTACGAGCAGTACTTC.

V gene TRBV18 combines with J gene TRBJ1-5, with 8 bases identical to TRBD1. The CDR3 contains 14 residues. Per the germline V gene, CDR1 is KGHSH and CDR2 is LQKENI. With 2 bases clipped from V and 9 bases from J, the junction kept 6 bases outside the gene matches. The CDR3 sequence is CASSPTDRVRPQHF. CDR3 nucleotide sequence: TGTGCCAGCTCACCAACGGACAGGGTAAGGCCCCAGCATTTT.

This clone was seen a handful of times. The gene calls are TRBV7-2 and TRBJ1-1, with D unclear. The CDR3 is made up of 14 amino acids. V lost 1 base and J lost 6, with 12 bases in between. The V gene's germline CDR1 is SGHTA and CDR2 FQGNSA. The chain's CDR3 is CASSLDPGWAEAFF. CDR3 bases: TGTGCCAGCAGCTTAGATCCGGGATGGGCTGAAGCTTTCTTT. Filled out from reference TRBV7-2 and TRBJ1-1, the complete variable domain reads GAGVSQSPSNKVTEKGKDVELRCDPISGHTALYWYRQSLGQGLEFLIYFQGNSAPDKSGLPSDRFSAERTGGSVSTLTIQRTQQEDSAVYLCASSLDPGWAEAFFGQGTRLTVV.

The rearrangement links TRBV7-2 to TRBJ2-1; 14 bases align to TRBD2. The length of the CDR3 is 15 residues. Germline V lookup: CDR1 SGHTA, CDR2 FQGNSA. V lost 6 bases to trimming and J lost 6 bases; unmatched junction nucleotides: 4. The CDR3 spells CASRFGTSGSNEQFF. For the CDR3, the DNA is TGTGCCAGCAGATTCGGGACTAGCGGGAGCAATGAGCAGTTCTTC.

There are a few counts of this clone. The chain uses TRBV5-1 and TRBJ2-7; D gene unclear. Germline V gene sequence: CDR1 SGHRS, CDR2 YFSETQ. With 4 bases removed from V and 0 bases from J, the gap between germline ends came to 14 bases. This CDR3 comprises 15 residues. The CDR3 is CASSGDIYSSYEQYF. For the CDR3, the DNA is TGCGCCAGCAGCGGTGACATCTACAGCTCCTACGAGCAGTACTTC.

The rearrangement links TRBV9 to TRBJ1-1, with unresolved D. The ends were cut back, 4 bases at V and 1 base at J, with 11 bases in the middle. This CDR3 comprises 14 residues. Germline V gene data show CDR1 as SGDLS and CDR2 as YYNGEE. The chain's CDR3 is CASSPRHPNTEAFF. As DNA, the CDR3 is TGTGCCAGCAGCCCGCGACACCCGAACACTGAAGCTTTCTTT.

This clone has a handful of counts. CDR3 region: CASSLGQPGNTIYF. The CDR3 bases are TGTGCCAGCAGTTTGGGACAGCCTGGAAACACCATATATTTT. The chain uses TRBV28 and TRBJ1-3; 7 bases are shared with TRBD1. V lost 3 bases and J lost 2; bases outside the gene matches: 1. The length of the CDR3 is 14 residues. CDR1 and CDR2 from the germline V gene are MDHEN and SYDVKM.